One T cell receptor beta chain is described in this entry. V dropped 5 bases and J dropped 2 bases, with 17 bases sitting between them. Germline values: CDR1 SGHRS, CDR2 YFSETQ. The CDR3 runs 16 residues. The sample is drawn from a study of blood T cell repertoires in COVID-19. Sequenced by immunoSEQ multiplex PCR; TCRdb stores in-frame clones only, minus some. The sample lists over 150,000 clones; approximately 85% were seen once. Sequencing was performed on peripheral blood. The chain carries TRBV5-1 and TRBJ1-3, with D possibly TRBD1 on 5 matching bases. This sequence was found in a man between 60 and 75 years old with COVID-19, enrolled during active disease. CDR3 protein: CASSYAGPIAGNTIYF. CDR3 bases: TGCGCCAGCAGTTATGCGGGGCCCATCGCTGGAAACACCATATATTTT.